This TCR beta chain was sequenced in a study of blood T cells in healthy people across ages (dated by TCRdb to between 2014 and 2017). For context, the study as a whole: In model experiments, template switching captured about one uniquely barcoded TCR beta cDNA molecule for every two T cells. For two donors (one aged 18 to 30 and one aged 80 or older), the study analyzed two additional independent replicas of 1 million unique cDNA reads from the same blood draw. Donors of different ages were randomly distributed across sequencing lanes to avoid experimental bias. Donors were grouped into four age groups: young (average 16 years), middle-aged (around 39), aged (around 66) and long-lived (over 80). The study measured age-related changes in TCR beta repertoire diversity using deep sequencing normalized with unique cDNA molecular identifiers.

The library came from 5' RACE. Sequenced using an Illumina HiSeq 2500. The second PCR ran for roughly 7 to 11 cycles and used a J-beta primer mix along with a sample-barcoded 5' primer. A template-switch 5' adaptor carrying 12 random nucleotides introduced a unique molecular identifier onto each TCR beta cDNA molecule. Each sample yielded at least 3 million CDR3-containing paired-end reads. The Mint cDNA synthesis kit, primed by a TRBC-specific oligonucleotide, was used to synthesize first-strand cDNA from all RNA. Following uracil-DNA glycosylase treatment, all cDNA underwent a first 18-cycle PCR with the universal primers M1SS and BC2_uni_R. In the authors' own workflow: Normalization of each sample was performed by random selection of 1 million high-quality reads, each carrying a distinct molecular identifier. Reads with shared molecular identifiers were discarded instead of being binned into consensus sequences. CDR3 identification, clonotype clustering and error correction used MiTCR with a Q25 quality threshold and the strictest error-elimination algorithm. A nonparametric unseen species model using Euler transformation provided a lower-bound estimate of total TCR beta diversity. Clones were called with MiXCR by TCRdb after fastp trimmed the public reads at Q25, and only in-frame beta chains were retained. CDR3 protein duplicates are merged, each entry listing the most common genes and DNA. The V and J calls, along with clone size, are taken from TCRdb and not from the paper's own processing. In this sample the table shows fewer than 2,000,000 distinct CDR3 sequences, around 36% of which occur a single time. The ten most abundant clones make up about 11% of the sample.

The donors were some 39 Caucasian individuals from Russia, aged 6 to 90 years, who were systemically healthy. Ten milliliters of peripheral blood were drawn from each donor into EDTA-treated Vacutainer tubes. Ficoll-Paque density-gradient centrifugation was used to isolate PBMCs, with at least 7 million per sample. Trizol reagent was used to extract total RNA from PBMCs, with at least 5 micrograms per sample. For every donor, an aliquot of PBMCs went through flow cytometry to measure the percentages of naive CD45RAhigh/CD27high T cells. Concerning this clonotype: Its specific antigen is unknown. One base away there is no much larger clone; base qualities are not given.

Overall study outcomes, separate from this receptor: The long-lived group showed more naive CD4+ T cells, fewer expanded clones and increased TCR diversity than the aged group, suggesting age selection. Estimates of total diversity based on one million sequenced T cells were regarded as lower bounds and as underestimates. Observed TCR beta diversity per million T cells fell roughly linearly with age, and a significant reduction was already apparent by age around 39. Donor CMV infection status was unknown, potentially confounding age-related changes in expanded clonotypes. Since profiling was done on bulk unsorted PBMCs, naive and antigen-experienced compartments could not be conclusively compared. The percentage of naive T cells measured by flow cytometry correlated strongly with observed TCR beta diversity.

Trimming takes 3 bases from V and 5 bases from J, and the germline ends sit 19 bases apart. CDR1 MDHEN and CDR2 SYDVKM are derived from the germline V gene. There are 16 amino acids in the CDR3, from cysteine to phenylalanine inclusive. The kept DNA is CDR3 alone, 48 bases in frame from the first base. Material: blood. The TCR originated in a woman aged 25 to 39 in good health. Recombination linked TRBV28 to TRBJ2-5, and perhaps TRBD1 as D gene, on 6 matching bases. This receptor carries the CDR3 CASSFYWTERGETQYF. The DNA reads as follows: TGTGCCAGCAGTTTCTACTGGACAGAACGAGGGGAGACCCAGTACTTC.